This T cell receptor beta chain was found in a study of shared clonotypes between healthy human individuals. The V gene lost 0 bases and the J gene lost 3 bases, with 14 bases spanning the gap. CDR3 length: 17 amino acids. Germline CDR1 reads SGHDN; CDR2 reads FVKESK. The protocol was immunoSEQ multiplex PCR, while the TCRdb copy is restricted to in-frame clones and leaves out a portion. The repertoire includes roughly 2.2 million clones, 80% to 95% of them detected once, and around 0.38% sits in the top ten. This clonotype originated in a man younger than 35 in good health. Some clones in this sample may be carry-over from other donors' samples. Sample: naive CD4+ T cells from PBMCs. Subset of the sample: CD45RA+ positively selected. The chain carries TRBV14 and TRBJ1-4, with TRBD1 as a possible D gene (6 bases). DNA for the CDR3: TGTGCCAGCAGCCAAGAAAAGGGAGGACAGCCTAATGAAAAACTGTTTTTT. Translated, it gives CASSQEKGGQPNEKLFF.